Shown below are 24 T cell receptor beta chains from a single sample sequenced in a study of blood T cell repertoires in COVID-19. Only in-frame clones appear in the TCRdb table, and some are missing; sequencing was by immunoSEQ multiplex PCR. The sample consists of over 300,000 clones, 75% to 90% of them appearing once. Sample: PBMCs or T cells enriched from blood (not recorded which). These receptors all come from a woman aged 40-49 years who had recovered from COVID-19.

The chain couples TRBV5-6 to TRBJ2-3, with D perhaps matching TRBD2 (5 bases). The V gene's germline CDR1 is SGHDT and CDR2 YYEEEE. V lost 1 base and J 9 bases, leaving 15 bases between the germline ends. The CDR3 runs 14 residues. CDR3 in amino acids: CASSLRPTSGTQYF. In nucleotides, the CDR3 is TGTGCCAGCAGCTTGAGGCCAACTTCGGGAACGCAGTATTTT.

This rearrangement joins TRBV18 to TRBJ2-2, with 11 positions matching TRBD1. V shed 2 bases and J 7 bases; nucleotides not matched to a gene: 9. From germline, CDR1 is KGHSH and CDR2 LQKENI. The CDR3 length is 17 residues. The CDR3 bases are TGTGCCAGCTCACCAGGAAGCAGGACAGGGGGCTTCGGGGAGCTGTTTTTT. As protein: CASSPGSRTGGFGELFF. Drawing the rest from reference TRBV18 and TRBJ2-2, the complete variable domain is NAGVMQNPRHLVRRRGQEARLRCSPMKGHSHVYWYRQLPEEGLKFMVYLQKENIIDESGMPKERFSAEFPKEGPSILRIQQVVRGDSAAYFCASSPGSRTGGFGELFFGEGSRLTVL.

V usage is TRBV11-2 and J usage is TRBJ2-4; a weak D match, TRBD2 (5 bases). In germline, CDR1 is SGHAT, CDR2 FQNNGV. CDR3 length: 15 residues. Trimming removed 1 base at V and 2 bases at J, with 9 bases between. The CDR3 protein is CASSLGPGTKNIQYF. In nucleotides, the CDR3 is TGTGCCAGCAGCTTAGGCCCGGGAACCAAAAACATTCAGTACTTC.

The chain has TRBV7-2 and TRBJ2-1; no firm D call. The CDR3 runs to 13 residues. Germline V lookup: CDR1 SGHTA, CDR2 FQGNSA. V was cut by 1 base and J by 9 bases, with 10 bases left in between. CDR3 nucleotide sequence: TGTGCCAGCAGCTTAGACCGATGGCCTGAGCAGTTCTTC. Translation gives CASSLDRWPEQFF. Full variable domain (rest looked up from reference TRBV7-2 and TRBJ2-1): GAGVSQSPSNKVTEKGKDVELRCDPISGHTALYWYRQSLGQGLEFLIYFQGNSAPDKSGLPSDRFSAERTGGSVSTLTIQRTQQEDSAVYLCASSLDRWPEQFFGPGTRLTVL.

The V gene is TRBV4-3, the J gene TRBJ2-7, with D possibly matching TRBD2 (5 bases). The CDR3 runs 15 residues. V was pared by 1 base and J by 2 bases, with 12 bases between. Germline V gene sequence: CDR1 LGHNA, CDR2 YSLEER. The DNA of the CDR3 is TGCGCCAGCAGCCAAGTGCGGCTAGCTGCCTACGAGCAGTACTTC. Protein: CASSQVRLAAYEQYF.

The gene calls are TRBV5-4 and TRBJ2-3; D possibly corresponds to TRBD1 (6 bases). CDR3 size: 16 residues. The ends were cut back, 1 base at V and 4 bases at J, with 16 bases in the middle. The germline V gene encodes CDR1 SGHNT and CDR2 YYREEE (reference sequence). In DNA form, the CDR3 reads TGTGCCAGCAGCTTGTCCCTTCGCAGGGGATCAGATACGCAGTATTTT. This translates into CASSLSLRRGSDTQYF.

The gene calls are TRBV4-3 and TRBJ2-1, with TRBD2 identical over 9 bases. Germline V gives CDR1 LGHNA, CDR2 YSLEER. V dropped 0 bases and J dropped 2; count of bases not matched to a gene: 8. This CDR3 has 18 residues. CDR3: CASSQDLGTSRAYNEQFF. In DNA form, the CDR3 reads TGCGCCAGCAGCCAAGATCTTGGGACTAGCCGCGCCTACAATGAGCAGTTCTTC.

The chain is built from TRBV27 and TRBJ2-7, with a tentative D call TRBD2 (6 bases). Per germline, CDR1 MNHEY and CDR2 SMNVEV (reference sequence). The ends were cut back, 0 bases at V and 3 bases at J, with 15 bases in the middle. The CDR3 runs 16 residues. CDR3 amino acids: CASSLSAAGRHYEQYF. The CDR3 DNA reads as TGTGCCAGCAGTTTATCCGCGGCAGGGAGGCACTACGAGCAGTACTTC.

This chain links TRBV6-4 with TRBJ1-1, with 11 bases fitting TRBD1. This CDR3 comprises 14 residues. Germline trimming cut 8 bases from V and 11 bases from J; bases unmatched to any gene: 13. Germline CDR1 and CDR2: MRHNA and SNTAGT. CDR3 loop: CASRHDRDRGFAFF. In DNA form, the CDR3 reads TGTGCCAGCCGACATGACCGGGACAGGGGGTTCGCTTTCTTT.

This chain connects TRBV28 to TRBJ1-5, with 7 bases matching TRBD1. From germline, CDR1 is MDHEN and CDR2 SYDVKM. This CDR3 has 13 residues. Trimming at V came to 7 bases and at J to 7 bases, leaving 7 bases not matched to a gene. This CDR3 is CASKPTGPQPQHF. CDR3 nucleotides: TGTGCCAGCAAGCCGACAGGGCCCCAGCCCCAGCATTTT. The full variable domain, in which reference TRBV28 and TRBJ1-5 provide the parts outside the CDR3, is DVKVTQSSRYLVKRTGEKVFLECVQDMDHENMFWYRQDPGLGLRLIYFSYDVKMKEKGDIPEGYSVSREKKERFSLILESASTNQTSMYLCASKPTGPQPQHFGDGTRLSIL.

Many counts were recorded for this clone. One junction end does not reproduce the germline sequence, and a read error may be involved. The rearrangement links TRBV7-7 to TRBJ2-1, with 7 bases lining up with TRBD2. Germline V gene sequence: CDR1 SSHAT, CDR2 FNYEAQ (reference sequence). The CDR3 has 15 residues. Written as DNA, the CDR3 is TGTGCTAGCAGCTTACGCGGGAGCTCCTACAATGAGCAGTTCTTC. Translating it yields CASSLRGSSYNEQFF.

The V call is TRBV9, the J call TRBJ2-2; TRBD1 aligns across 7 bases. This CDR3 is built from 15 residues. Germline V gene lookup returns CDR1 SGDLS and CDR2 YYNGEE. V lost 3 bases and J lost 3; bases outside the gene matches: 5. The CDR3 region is CASSERGRDTGELFF. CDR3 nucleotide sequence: TGTGCCAGCAGCGAGAGGGGGCGTGACACCGGGGAGCTGTTTTTT.

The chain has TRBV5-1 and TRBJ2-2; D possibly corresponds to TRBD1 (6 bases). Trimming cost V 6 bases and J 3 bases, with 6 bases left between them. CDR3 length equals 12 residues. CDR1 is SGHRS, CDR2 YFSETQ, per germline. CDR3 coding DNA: TGCGCCAGCAACAGGGACACCGGGGAGCTGTTTTTT. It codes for CASNRDTGELFF.

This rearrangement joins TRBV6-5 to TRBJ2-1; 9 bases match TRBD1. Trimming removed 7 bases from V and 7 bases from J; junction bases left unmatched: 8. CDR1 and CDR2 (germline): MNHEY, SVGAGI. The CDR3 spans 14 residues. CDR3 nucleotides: TGTGCCAGCACCGCCGGGACAGGGTGGAATGAGCAGTTCTTC. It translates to CASTAGTGWNEQFF.

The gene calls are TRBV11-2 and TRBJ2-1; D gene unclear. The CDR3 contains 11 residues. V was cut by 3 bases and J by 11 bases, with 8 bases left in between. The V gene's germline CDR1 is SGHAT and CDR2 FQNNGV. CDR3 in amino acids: CASSFKRKQFF. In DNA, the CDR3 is TGTGCCAGCAGCTTCAAGAGGAAGCAGTTCTTC.

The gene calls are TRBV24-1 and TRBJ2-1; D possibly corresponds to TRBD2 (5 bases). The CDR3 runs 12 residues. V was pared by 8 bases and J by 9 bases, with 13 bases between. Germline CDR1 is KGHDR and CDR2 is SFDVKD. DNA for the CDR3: TGTGCCACCAAAGGGAGTGTAGGTGAGCAGTTCTTC. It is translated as CATKGSVGEQFF.

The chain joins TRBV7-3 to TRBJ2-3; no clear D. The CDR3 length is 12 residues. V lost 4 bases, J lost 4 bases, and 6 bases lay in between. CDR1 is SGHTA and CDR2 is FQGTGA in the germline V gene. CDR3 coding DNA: TGTGCCAGCAGCTCCGGGTCAGATACGCAGTATTTT. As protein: CASSSGSDTQYF.

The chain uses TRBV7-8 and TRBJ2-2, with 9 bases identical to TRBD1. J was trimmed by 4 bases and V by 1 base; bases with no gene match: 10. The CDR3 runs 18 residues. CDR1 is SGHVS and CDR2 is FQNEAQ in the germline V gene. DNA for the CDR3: TGTGCCAGCAGCTTAGAGACAGCGGGACAGGGCGGCACCGGGGAGCTGTTTTTT. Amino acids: CASSLETAGQGGTGELFF. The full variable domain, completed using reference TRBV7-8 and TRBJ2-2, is GAGVSQSPRYKVAKRGQDVALRCDPISGHVSLFWYQQALGQGPEFLTYFQNEAQLDKSGLPSDRFFAERPEGSVSTLKIQRTQQEDSAVYLCASSLETAGQGGTGELFFGEGSRLTVL.

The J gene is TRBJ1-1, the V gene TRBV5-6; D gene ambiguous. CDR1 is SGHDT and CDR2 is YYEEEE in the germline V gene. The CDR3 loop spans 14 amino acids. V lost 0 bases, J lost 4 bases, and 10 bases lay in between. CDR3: CASSLGPQSTEAFF. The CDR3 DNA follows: TGTGCCAGCAGCTTGGGGCCACAGTCCACTGAAGCTTTCTTT.

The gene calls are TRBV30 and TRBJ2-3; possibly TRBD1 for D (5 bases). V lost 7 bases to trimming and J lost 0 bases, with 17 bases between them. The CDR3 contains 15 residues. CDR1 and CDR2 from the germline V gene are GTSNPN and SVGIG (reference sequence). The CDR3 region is CASSETASSTDTQYF. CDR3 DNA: TGTGCCTCAAGTGAGACAGCGTCTAGCACAGATACGCAGTATTTT.

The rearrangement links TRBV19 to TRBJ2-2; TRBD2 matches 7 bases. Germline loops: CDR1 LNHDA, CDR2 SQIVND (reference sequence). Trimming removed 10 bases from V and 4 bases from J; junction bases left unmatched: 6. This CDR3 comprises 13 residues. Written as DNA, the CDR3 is TGTGCCACCTCGGGAGGTGGCACCGGGGAGCTGTTTTTT. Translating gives CATSGGGTGELFF.

The CDR3 here is CASSLRGAGGGEKLFF. The CDR3 DNA reads as TGTGCCAGCAGCTTAAGGGGGGCAGGGGGCGGTGAAAAACTGTTTTTT. J is TRBJ1-4 and V is TRBV11-2; TRBD1 matches at 8 bases. V gave up 2 bases and J gave up 7 bases; unmatched junction bases: 9. The CDR3 runs 16 residues. The germline CDR1 and CDR2 sequences are SGHAT and FQNNGV.

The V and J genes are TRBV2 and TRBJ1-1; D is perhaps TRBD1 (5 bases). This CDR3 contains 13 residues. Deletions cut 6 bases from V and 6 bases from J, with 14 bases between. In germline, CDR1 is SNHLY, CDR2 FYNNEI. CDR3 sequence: CASSSRVRAEAFF. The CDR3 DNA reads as TGTGCCAGCAGCAGCAGGGTTCGGGCTGAAGCTTTCTTT.

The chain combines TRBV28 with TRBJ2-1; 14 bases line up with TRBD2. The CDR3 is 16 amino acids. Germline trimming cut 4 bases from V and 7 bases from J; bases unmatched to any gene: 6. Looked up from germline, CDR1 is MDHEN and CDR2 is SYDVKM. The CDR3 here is CASSSPTSGGGNEQFF. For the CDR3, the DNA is TGTGCCAGCAGTTCTCCGACTAGCGGGGGGGGGAATGAGCAGTTCTTC.